This passage covers 20 T cell receptor beta chains from one sample sequenced in a study of blood T cell repertoires in COVID-19. The table came from immunoSEQ multiplex PCR; TCRdb's copy has only in-frame clones and leaves some out. The top ten clones hold about 15% of a sample with 100,000 to 120,000 clones, 65% to 90% of them seen once. Sequencing was performed on peripheral blood. The receptors were gathered from a woman in her sixties or seventies with acute or convalescent COVID-19.

V and J are TRBV5-1 and TRBJ2-1, with 9 bases matching TRBD2. Germline V lookup: CDR1 SGHRS, CDR2 YFSETQ. V lost 7 bases and J lost 9; bases outside the gene matches: 17. The CDR3 runs 16 residues. The CDR3: CASLPDSGGSWGEQFF. The CDR3 coding sequence is TGCGCCAGCCTCCCCGATAGCGGGGGTAGTTGGGGTGAGCAGTTCTTC.

The chain recombines TRBV19 with TRBJ1-5, with D maybe TRBD1 (5 bases). Trimming took off 3 bases at V and 4 bases at J, with 22 bases between the two ends. CDR3 size: 18 residues. Germline-derived CDR1 and CDR2 are LNHDA and SQIVND (reference sequence). The CDR3 reads CASSIRRSGALGNQPQHF. Written as DNA, the CDR3 is TGTGCCAGTAGTATTCGCCGCAGCGGGGCCCTTGGAAATCAGCCCCAGCATTTT. Combining the CDR3 with reference TRBV19 and TRBJ1-5 gives the whole variable domain DGGITQSPKYLFRKEGQNVTLSCEQNLNHDAMYWYRQDPGQGLRLIYYSQIVNDFQKGDIAEGYSVSREKKESFPLTVTSAQKNPTAFYLCASSIRRSGALGNQPQHFGDGTRLSIL.

V gene TRBV3-1 (or the pseudogene TRBV3-2) combines with J gene TRBJ2-2; TRBD1 matches at 9 bases. The CDR3 contains 17 residues. Germline CDR1 LGHDT, CDR2 YNNKEL (reference sequence). Trimming took 4 bases from V and 2 from J; bases not matched to a gene: 8. The CDR3 spells CASSRSRQGVNTGELFF. The CDR3 coding sequence is TGTGCCAGCAGCCGTTCGAGACAGGGGGTCAACACCGGGGAGCTGTTTTTT.

J is TRBJ2-5 and V is TRBV5-4, with a tentative D call TRBD2 (5 bases). Germline V gene data show CDR1 as SGHNT and CDR2 as YYREEE (reference sequence). The CDR3 extends over 16 amino acids. With 0 bases removed from V and 4 bases from J, the gap between germline ends came to 16 bases. CDR3 in amino acids: CASSLARDYGRETQYF. CDR3 nucleotide sequence: TGTGCCAGCAGCTTGGCACGGGATTATGGGAGAGAGACCCAGTACTTC.

V gene TRBV5-1 combines with J gene TRBJ2-5; weak D call: TRBD2 (5 bases). Trimming left V 3 bases short and J 5 bases short, with 17 bases between. The germline CDR1 and CDR2 sequences are SGHRS and YFSETQ. This CDR3 contains 15 residues. CDR3 bases: TGCGCCAGCAGCTCCTCGACTACTCGGTATGAGACCCAGTACTTC. Amino acids: CASSSSTTRYETQYF.

The chain uses TRBV19 and TRBJ2-7; tentative D call: TRBD1 (5 bases). V was clipped by 4 bases and J by 5 bases, with 12 bases between them. CDR1 LNHDA and CDR2 SQIVND come from the germline V gene (reference sequence). This CDR3 spans 13 amino acids. The CDR3 coding sequence is TGTGCCAGTAGTAGACAGCAGGCCGACGAGCAGTACTTC. Translating gives CASSRQQADEQYF.

V gene TRBV5-6 combines with J gene TRBJ2-3, with TRBD2 matching over 10 bases. CDR1 is SGHDT, CDR2 YYEEEE, per germline. The CDR3 totals 14 residues. The V segment lost 3 bases and the J segment 8 bases; nucleotides outside the gene matches: 6. CDR3 sequence reads: CASSYISGGITQYF. In DNA, the CDR3 is TGTGCCAGCAGCTACATTAGCGGGGGGATTACGCAGTATTTT.

This clone came up once. The gene calls are TRBV5-1 and TRBJ2-7; possibly TRBD1 for D (5 bases). CDR1 is SGHRS and CDR2 is YFSETQ in the germline V gene. The CDR3 has 13 residues. V lost 4 bases, J lost 0 bases, and 8 bases lay in between. CDR3 amino acids: CASSKDNSYEQYF. The CDR3 nucleotides are TGCGCCAGCAGCAAGGACAACTCCTACGAGCAGTACTTC.

The V and J genes are TRBV2 and TRBJ2-2, with TRBD1 matching over 8 bases. Germline V gene sequence: CDR1 SNHLY, CDR2 FYNNEI. J was trimmed by 6 bases and V by 5 bases; bases with no gene match: 11. This CDR3 is built from 16 residues. CDR3 region: CASSIAGGLLAGELFF. Here the CDR3 DNA reads TGTGCCAGCAGTATAGCAGGGGGCTTATTGGCCGGGGAGCTGTTTTTT.

The chain links TRBV6-2 or TRBV6-3 to TRBJ2-2, with TRBD1 matching over 8 bases. The CDR3 is 16 amino acids. Trimming removed 5 bases from V and 6 bases from J; junction bases left unmatched: 11. Germline V gene sequence: CDR1 MNHEY, CDR2 SVGEGT. The chain's CDR3 is CASSGGQGGLAGELFF. In DNA, the CDR3 is TGTGCCAGCAGTGGAGGACAGGGCGGGTTGGCCGGGGAGCTGTTTTTT.

The V and J genes are TRBV27 and TRBJ1-4; 9 nucleotides line up with TRBD1. This CDR3 has 16 residues. The junction had 7 bases not matched to a gene; V was cut back by 3 bases and J by 5 bases. Germline loops: CDR1 MNHEY, CDR2 SMNVEV (reference sequence). DNA of the CDR3: TGTGCCAGCAGTTTCATTTCGGGGACAGGGAATGAAAAACTGTTTTTT. Amino acids: CASSFISGTGNEKLFF. Using reference TRBV27 and TRBJ1-4 for the parts outside the CDR3, the full variable domain is EAQVTQNPRYLITVTGKKLTVTCSQNMNHEYMSWYRQDPGLGLRQIYYSMNVEVTDKGDVPEGYKVSRKEKRNFPLILESPSPNQTSLYFCASSFISGTGNEKLFFGSGTQLSVL.

Turning to this clone: At one of its ends the junction is not consistent with the germline gene, which may arise from a read error. V gene TRBV7-9 combines with J gene TRBJ1-4; TRBD1 might be the D (6 bases). Germline assignment: CDR1 SEHNR and CDR2 FQNEAQ (reference sequence). There are 15 residues in the CDR3. The CDR3 nucleotides are TGTGCCAGCAGCTCAAGGACAGAAACTGATGAAAAACTGTTTTTT. Its protein is CASSSRTETDEKLFF.

The sample holds one count of this clone. The chain links TRBV5-8 to TRBJ1-5; 7 bases match TRBD1. Per the germline V gene, CDR1 is SGHTS and CDR2 is YDEGEE. Unmatched junction bases numbered 3, after V lost 0 bases and J lost 0 bases. This CDR3 region has 16 residues. CDR3 nucleotides: TGTGCCAGCAGCTTGGTGGGACAGAGTAGCAATCAGCCCCAGCATTTT. It specifies CASSLVGQSSNQPQHF.

This chain uses TRBV7-6 with TRBJ2-1, with no clear D. The CDR3 sequence is 13 residues long. V was shortened by 5 bases and J by 6 bases, with 11 bases between the two germline ends. The germline gives CDR1 SGHVS, CDR2 FNYEAQ. This CDR3 is CASSTAPSNEQFF. The DNA for the CDR3 is TGTGCCAGCAGCACTGCCCCTTCCAATGAGCAGTTCTTC.

This chain uses TRBV7-3 with TRBJ2-1; 14 nucleotides match TRBD2. The germline V gene has CDR1 SGHTA and CDR2 FQGTGA. Unmatched junction bases numbered 2, after V lost 5 bases and J lost 2 bases. CDR3 length equals 16 residues. The CDR3 is CASSPGLAGAYNEQFF. The CDR3 coding sequence is TGTGCCAGCAGCCCGGGACTAGCGGGGGCCTACAATGAGCAGTTCTTC.

The CDR3, as DNA: TGTGCCACCAGTTGGAGCGGGGTAGGGTCAGATACGCAGTATTTT. This encodes CATSWSGVGSDTQYF. The chain carries TRBV24-1 and TRBJ2-3, with TRBD2 matching 7 bases. Germline values: CDR1 KGHDR, CDR2 SFDVKD. Germline trimming cut 6 bases from V and 4 bases from J; bases unmatched to any gene: 9. CDR3 size: 15 residues.

This clone has a single count. V usage is TRBV7-9 and J usage is TRBJ1-1; D gene ambiguous. The germline gives CDR1 SEHNR, CDR2 FQNEAQ (reference sequence). The CDR3 is made up of 15 amino acids. Between the trimmed V and J ends, which lost 0 bases and 3 bases, there was a span of 11 bases. The CDR3 nucleotides are TGTGCCAGCAGCTTAGCTATCAGCGGAGACACTGAAGCTTTCTTT. Translating it yields CASSLAISGDTEAFF.

This clone was detected once. The same CDR3 can be traced to other DNA sequences in this sample. V and J are TRBV12-5 and TRBJ1-1, with D hard to call. Germline V lookup: CDR1 LGHNT, CDR2 FRNRAP. V lost 0 bases and J 4 bases, leaving 6 bases between the germline ends. The CDR3 loop spans 13 amino acids. CDR3 sequence (DNA): TGTGCTAGTGGTTTGGTACCGGGCACTGAAGCTTTCTTT. Its protein product is CASGLVPGTEAFF.

This rearrangement joins TRBV10-2 to TRBJ1-1, with D tentatively TRBD1 (6 bases). Between the trimmed V and J ends, which lost 8 bases and 6 bases, there was a span of 16 bases. This CDR3 has 13 residues. Germline V gives CDR1 WSHSY, CDR2 SAAADI. The chain's CDR3 is CASGDDRQAEAFF. In DNA form, the CDR3 reads TGCGCCAGCGGAGACGACAGGCAGGCTGAAGCTTTCTTT.

This chain joins TRBV7-9 and TRBJ1-1; a weak D match, TRBD1 (5 bases). Trimming cost V 3 bases and J 8 bases, with 16 bases left between them. Germline assignment: CDR1 SEHNR and CDR2 FQNEAQ (reference sequence). The CDR3 extends over 14 amino acids. The CDR3 is CASSLGSGRGEAFF. In nucleotides, the CDR3 is TGTGCCAGCAGCTTGGGATCAGGGCGGGGAGAAGCTTTCTTT.